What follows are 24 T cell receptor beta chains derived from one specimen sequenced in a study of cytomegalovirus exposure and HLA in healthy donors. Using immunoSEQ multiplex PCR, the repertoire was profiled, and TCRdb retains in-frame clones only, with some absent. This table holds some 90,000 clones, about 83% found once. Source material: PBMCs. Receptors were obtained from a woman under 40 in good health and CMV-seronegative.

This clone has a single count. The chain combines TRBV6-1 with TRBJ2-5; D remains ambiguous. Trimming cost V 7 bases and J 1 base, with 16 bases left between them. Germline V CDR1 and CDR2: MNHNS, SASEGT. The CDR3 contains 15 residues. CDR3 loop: CASTSQRIAQETQYF. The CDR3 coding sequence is TGTGCCAGCACCTCCCAGAGGATTGCCCAAGAGACCCAGTACTTC.

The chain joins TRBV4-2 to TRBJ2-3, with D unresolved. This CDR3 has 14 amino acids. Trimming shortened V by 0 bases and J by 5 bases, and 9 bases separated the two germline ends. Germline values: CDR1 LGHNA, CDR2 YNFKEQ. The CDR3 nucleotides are TGTGCCAGCAGCCAAGATCTACTCGGAGATACGCAGTATTTT. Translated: CASSQDLLGDTQYF.

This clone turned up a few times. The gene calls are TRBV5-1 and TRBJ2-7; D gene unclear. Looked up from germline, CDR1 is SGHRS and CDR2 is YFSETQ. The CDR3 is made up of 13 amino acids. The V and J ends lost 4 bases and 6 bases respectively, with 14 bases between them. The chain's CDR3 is CASSPGSVGEQYF. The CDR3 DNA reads TGCGCCAGCAGCCCCGGGTCCGTTGGCGAGCAGTACTTC.

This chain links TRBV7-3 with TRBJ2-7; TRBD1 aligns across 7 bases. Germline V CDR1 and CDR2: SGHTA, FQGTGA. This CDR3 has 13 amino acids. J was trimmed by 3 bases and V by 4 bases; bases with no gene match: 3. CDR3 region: CASSSRDSYEQYF. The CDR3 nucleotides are TGTGCCAGCAGCTCCAGGGACAGCTACGAGCAGTACTTC. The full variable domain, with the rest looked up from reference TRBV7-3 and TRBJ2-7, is GAGVSQTPSNKVTEKGKYVELRCDPISGHTALYWYRQSLGQGPEFLIYFQGTGAADDSGLPNDRFFAVRPEGSVSTLKIQRTERGDSAVYLCASSSRDSYEQYFGPGTRLTVT.

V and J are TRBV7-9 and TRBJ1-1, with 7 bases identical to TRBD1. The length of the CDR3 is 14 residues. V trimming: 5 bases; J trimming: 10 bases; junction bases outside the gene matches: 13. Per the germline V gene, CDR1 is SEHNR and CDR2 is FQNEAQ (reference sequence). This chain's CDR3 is CASSPSATGLTAFF. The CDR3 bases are TGTGCCAGCAGCCCCTCCGCGACAGGGCTTACAGCTTTCTTT.

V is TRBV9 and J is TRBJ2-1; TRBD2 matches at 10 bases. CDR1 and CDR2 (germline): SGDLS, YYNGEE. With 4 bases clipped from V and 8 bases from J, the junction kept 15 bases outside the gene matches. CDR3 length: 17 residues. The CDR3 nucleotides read TGTGCCAGCAGCCTCCAAAGCGGGAGGGCCCTGGGAGATGAGCAGTTCTTC. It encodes CASSLQSGRALGDEQFF.

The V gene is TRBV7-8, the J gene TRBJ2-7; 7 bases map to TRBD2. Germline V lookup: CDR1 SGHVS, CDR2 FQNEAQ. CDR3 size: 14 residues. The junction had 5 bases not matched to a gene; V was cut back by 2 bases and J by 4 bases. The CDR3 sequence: CASSLQAGTYEQYF. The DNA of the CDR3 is TGTGCCAGCAGCTTACAAGCGGGAACTTACGAGCAGTACTTC.

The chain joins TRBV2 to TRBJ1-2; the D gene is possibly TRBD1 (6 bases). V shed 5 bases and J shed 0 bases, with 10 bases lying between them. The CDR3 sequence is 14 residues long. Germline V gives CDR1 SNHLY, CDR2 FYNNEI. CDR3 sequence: CASSPRTANYGYTF. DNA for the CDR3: TGTGCCAGCAGTCCAAGGACAGCTAACTATGGCTACACCTTC.

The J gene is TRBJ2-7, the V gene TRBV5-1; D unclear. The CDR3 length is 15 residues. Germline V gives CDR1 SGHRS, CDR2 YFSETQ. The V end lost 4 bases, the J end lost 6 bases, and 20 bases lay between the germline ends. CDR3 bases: TGCGCCAGCAGCGGAGACCCCTCCGGCCTCGTCGAGCAGTACTTC. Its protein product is CASSGDPSGLVEQYF.

CDR3 DNA: TGTGCCAGCAGTTCCGGGGAGGTCACTGAAGCTTTCTTT. This codes for CASSSGEVTEAFF. The chain links TRBV7-3 to TRBJ1-1, with D hard to call. Germline-derived CDR1 and CDR2 are SGHTA and FQGTGA. There are 13 residues in the CDR3. Trimming removed 6 bases from V and 4 bases from J, with 12 bases in between.

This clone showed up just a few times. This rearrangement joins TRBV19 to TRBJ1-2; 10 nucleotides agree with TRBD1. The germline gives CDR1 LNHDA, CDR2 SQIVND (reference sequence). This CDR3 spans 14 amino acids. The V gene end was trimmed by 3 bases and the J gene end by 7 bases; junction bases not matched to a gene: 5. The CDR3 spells CASSISGTGAGYTF. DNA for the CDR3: TGTGCCAGTAGTATCTCCGGGACAGGGGCTGGCTACACCTTC.

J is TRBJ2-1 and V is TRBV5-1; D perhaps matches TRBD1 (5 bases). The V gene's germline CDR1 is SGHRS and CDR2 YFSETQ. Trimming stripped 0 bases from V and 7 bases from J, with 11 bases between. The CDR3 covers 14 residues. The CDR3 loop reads CASSLDAGWNEQFF. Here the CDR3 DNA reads TGCGCCAGCAGCTTGGATGCAGGGTGGAATGAGCAGTTCTTC.

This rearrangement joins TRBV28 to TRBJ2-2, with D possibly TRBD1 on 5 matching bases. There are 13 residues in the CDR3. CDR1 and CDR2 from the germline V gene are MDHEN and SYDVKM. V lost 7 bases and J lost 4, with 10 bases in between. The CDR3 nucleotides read TGTGCCAGCACCACAGGCGCCACCGGGGAGCTGTTTTTT. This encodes CASTTGATGELFF. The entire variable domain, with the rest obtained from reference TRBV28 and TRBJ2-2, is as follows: DVKVTQSSRYLVKRTGEKVFLECVQDMDHENMFWYRQDPGLGLRLIYFSYDVKMKEKGDIPEGYSVSREKKERFSLILESASTNQTSMYLCASTTGATGELFFGEGSRLTVL.

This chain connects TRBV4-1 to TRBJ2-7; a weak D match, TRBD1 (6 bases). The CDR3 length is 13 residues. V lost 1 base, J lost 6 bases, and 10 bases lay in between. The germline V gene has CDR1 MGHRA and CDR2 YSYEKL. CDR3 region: CASSQVQGPEQYF. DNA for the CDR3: TGCGCCAGCAGCCAAGTACAGGGTCCCGAGCAGTACTTC.

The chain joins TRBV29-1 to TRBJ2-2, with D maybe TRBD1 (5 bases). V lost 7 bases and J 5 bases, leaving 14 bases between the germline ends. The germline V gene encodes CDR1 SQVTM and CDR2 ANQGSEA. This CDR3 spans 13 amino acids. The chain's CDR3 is CSGTRRGTGELFF. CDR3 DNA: TGCAGCGGGACCAGAAGGGGAACCGGGGAGCTGTTTTTT.

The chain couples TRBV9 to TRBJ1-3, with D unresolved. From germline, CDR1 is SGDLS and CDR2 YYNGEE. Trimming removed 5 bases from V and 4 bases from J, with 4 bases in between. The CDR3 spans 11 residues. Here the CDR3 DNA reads TGTGCCAGCAGTCTGGGAAACACCATATATTTT. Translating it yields CASSLGNTIYF.

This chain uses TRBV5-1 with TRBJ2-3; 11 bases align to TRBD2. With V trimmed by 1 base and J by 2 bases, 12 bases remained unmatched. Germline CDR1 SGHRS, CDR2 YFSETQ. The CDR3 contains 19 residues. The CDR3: CASSLSPYSGGAVTDTQYF. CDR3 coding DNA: TGCGCCAGCAGCTTGTCCCCCTATAGCGGGGGGGCCGTCACAGATACGCAGTATTTT.

Here the CDR3 reads CASSRTSGDTDTQYF. The CDR3 region has the DNA TGTGCCAGCAGCCGGACTAGCGGAGACACAGATACGCAGTATTTT. This sequence joins TRBV7-8 and TRBJ2-3; 10 nucleotides align to TRBD2. Germline V gene sequence: CDR1 SGHVS, CDR2 FQNEAQ. The CDR3 runs 15 residues. Unmatched junction bases numbered 4, after V lost 5 bases and J lost 2 bases.

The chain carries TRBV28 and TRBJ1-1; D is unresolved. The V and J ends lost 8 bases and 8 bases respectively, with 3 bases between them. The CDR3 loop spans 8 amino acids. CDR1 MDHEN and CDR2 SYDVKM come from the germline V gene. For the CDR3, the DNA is TGTGCCAGCTCAGAAGCTTTCTTT. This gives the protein CASSEAFF.

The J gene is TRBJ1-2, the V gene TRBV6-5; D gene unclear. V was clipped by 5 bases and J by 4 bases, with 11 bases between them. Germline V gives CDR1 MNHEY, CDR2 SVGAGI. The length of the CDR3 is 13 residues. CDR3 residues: CASSAGALYGYTF. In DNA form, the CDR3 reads TGTGCCAGCAGTGCTGGAGCTCTCTATGGCTACACCTTC.

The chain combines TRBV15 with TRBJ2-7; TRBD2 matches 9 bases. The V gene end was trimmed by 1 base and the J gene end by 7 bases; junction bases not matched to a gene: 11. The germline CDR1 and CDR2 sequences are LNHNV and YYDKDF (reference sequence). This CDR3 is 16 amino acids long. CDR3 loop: CATSRASGVTRGEQYF. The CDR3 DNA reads TGTGCCACCAGCAGAGCTAGCGGGGTGACACGCGGAGAGCAGTACTTC.

The CDR3 loop reads CASSPRANTGELFF. DNA of the CDR3: TGTGCCAGCAGTCCCCGTGCGAACACCGGGGAGCTGTTTTTT. The chain employs TRBV7-9 and TRBJ2-2, with D hard to call. Trimming pared 6 bases from V and 0 bases from J, leaving 8 bases between. The CDR3 loop spans 14 amino acids. Germline CDR1 SEHNR, CDR2 FQNEAQ (reference sequence).

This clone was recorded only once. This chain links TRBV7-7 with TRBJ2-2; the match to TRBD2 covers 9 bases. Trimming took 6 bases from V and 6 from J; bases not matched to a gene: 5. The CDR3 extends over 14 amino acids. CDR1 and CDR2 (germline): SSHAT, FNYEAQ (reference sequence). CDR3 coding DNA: TGTGCCAGCAGTCGGCGGGGGGGCCCCGGGGAGCTGTTTTTT. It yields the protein CASSRRGGPGELFF. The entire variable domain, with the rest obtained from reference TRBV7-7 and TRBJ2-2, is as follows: GAGVSQSPRYKVTKRGQDVTLRCDPISSHATLYWYQQALGQGPEFLTYFNYEAQPDKSGLPSDRFSAERPEGSISTLTIQRTEQRDSAMYRCASSRRGGPGELFFGEGSRLTVL.

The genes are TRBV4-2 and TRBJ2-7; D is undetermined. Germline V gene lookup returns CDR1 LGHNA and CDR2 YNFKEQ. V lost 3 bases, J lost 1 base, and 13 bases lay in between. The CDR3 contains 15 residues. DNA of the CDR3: TGTGCCAGCAGCCAGGAATCGAGGCGGTCCTACGAGCAGTACTTC. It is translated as CASSQESRRSYEQYF.